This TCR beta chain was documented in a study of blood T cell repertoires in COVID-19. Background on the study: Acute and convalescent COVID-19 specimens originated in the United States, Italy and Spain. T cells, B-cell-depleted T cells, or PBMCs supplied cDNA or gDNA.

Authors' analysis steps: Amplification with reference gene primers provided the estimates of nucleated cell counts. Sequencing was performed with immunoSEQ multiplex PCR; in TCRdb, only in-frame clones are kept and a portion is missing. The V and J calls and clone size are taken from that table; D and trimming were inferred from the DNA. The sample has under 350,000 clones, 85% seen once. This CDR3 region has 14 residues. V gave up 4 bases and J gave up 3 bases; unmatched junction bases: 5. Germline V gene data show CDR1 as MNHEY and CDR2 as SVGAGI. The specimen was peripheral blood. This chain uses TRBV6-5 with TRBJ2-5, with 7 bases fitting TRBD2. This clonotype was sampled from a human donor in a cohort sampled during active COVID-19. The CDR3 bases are TGTGCCAGCAGTTCGCAAGCGGGGAAAGAGACCCAGTACTTC. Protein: CASSSQAGKETQYF.